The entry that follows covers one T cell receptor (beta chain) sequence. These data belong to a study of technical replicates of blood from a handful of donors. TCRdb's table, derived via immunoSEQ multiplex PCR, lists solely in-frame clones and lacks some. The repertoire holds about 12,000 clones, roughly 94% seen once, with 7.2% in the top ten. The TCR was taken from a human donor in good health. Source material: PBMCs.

CDR3 residues: CASGPPGNTEAFF. The CDR3 DNA sequence: TGTGCTAGTGGTCCTCCAGGGAACACTGAAGCTTTCTTT. This chain uses TRBV12-5 with TRBJ1-1, with unresolved D. The CDR3 loop spans 13 amino acids. Germline V gene sequence: CDR1 LGHNT, CDR2 FRNRAP. Trimming took 5 bases from V and 1 from J, leaving 8 bases between them. The whole variable domain, remainder taken from reference TRBV12-5 and TRBJ1-1, is DARVTQTPRHKVTEMGQEVTMRCQPILGHNTVFWYRQTMMQGLELLAYFRNRAPLDDSGMPKDRFSAEMPDATLATLKIQPSEPRDSAVYFCASGPPGNTEAFFGQGTRLTVV.